This record covers a single T cell receptor (beta chain). What it binds is unknown. V shed 0 bases and J 8 bases; nucleotides not matched to a gene: 8. The CDR3 is made up of 15 amino acids. Germline V gene lookup returns CDR1 SGHRS and CDR2 YFSETQ. These data belong to a study of neurological immune-mediated disorders. The cDNA was produced through 5'RACE with 10-nucleotide random UMIs. TCRdb passed the 5' RACE reads through MiXCR, listing each CDR3 protein once. Of around 80,000 distinct CDR3 sequences listed, 10% to 13% are singletons. Whole-study findings and limits: Private repertoires in all groups were suggested by the finding that expanded clones across subjects shared no CDR3 amino acid sequences.

2 million unsorted PBMCs were stored in RNAlater at -80 °C before RNA extraction. The rearrangement links TRBV5-1 to TRBJ2-1; 7 positions agree with TRBD2. What was sequenced was PBMCs. This TCR was recovered from a man aged 35-49 years in good health. The CDR3 region has the DNA TGCGCCAGCAGCTTGGAAGCGGGGCGAAGGGATGAGCAGTTCTTC. Amino acid sequence: CASSLEAGRRDEQFF.